The rows below give T cell receptor beta chains drawn from one sample of a study of T-cell reconstitution after alpha-beta-depleted transplantation in children. TCRdb reanalysed the PCR reads using MiXCR and keeps one entry per CDR3 protein. The repertoire holds fewer than 550,000 distinct CDR3 sequences, with about 10% as singletons. The input for sequencing was PBMCs, taken before TCRalphabeta/CD19-depleted stem cell transplant. The origin of the receptors is a child between 2 and 9 years old with inherited bone marrow failure, due to receive a stem cell transplant. The CDR3 runs from the conserved cysteine through the conserved F or W. A D gene is named only where the DNA matches it firmly. Clone size is not always given. Where it is, it says once, few, many or a class for expanded clones.

few	TRBV30	TRBJ2-3	TRBD2	TGTGCCTGGAGTAGGACTAGCGGGAGCGCAGATACGCAGTATTTT	CAWSRTSGSADTQYF
many	TRBV6-5	TRBJ2-7	TRBD2	TGTGCCAGCAGTTACTCGGCTAGCGGAAGGGGAGCCTACGAGCAGTACTTC	CASSYSASGRGAYEQYF
many	TRBV27	TRBJ2-5	NA	TGTGCCAGCAGTTCCCCATATGGGACCCAGTACTTC	CASSSPYGTQYF
many	TRBV7-8	TRBJ2-5	TRBD2	TGTGCCAGCAGGTCGGCGGGAGGAGGGCCTCTGTTC	CASRSAGGGPLF
few	TRBV20-1	TRBJ2-7	TRBD2	TGCAGTGCTTGGACTAGCGGGAGTGTAGGGGGCTACGAGCAGTACTTC	CSAWTSGSVGGYEQYF
many	TRBV7-9	TRBJ2-3	TRBD1	TGTGCCAGCACCAGCGGACAGGGAGTAGATACGCAGTATTTT	CASTSGQGVDTQYF
NA	TRBV30	TRBJ1-1	NA	TGTGCCTGGGGGGAAGTTGCGGCTTTCTTT	CAWGEVAAFF
many	TRBV6-5	TRBJ2-7	NA	TGTGCCAGCAGTTATTCGGGTACCTACGAGCAGTACTTC	CASSYSGTYEQYF
few	TRBV20-1	TRBJ2-1	TRBD2	TGCAGTGCCACAAAGGCTAGCGGGAGGATCGATGAGCAGTTCTTC	CSATKASGRIDEQFF
NA	TRBV20-1	TRBJ2-1	NA	TGCAGTGCTAGGGCCCGCATCGGATACAATGAGCAGTTCTTC	CSARARIGYNEQFF
few	TRBV27	TRBJ2-2	NA	TGTGCCAGCAGTTTCTTCACCGGGGAGCTGTTTTTT	CASSFFTGELFF
NA	TRBV10-3	TRBJ2-1	NA	TGTGCCATCAAAGCGACCTCGCGGGATGAGCAGTTCTTC	CAIKATSRDEQFF
many	TRBV12-3/TRBV12-4	TRBJ2-7	NA	TGTGCCAGCAGCCCCACCAGGGCAGGGATACCCTACGAGCAGTACTTC	CASSPTRAGIPYEQYF
many	TRBV28	TRBJ2-1	TRBD2	TGTGCCAGCAGTTTCGCTAGCGGGAGTACCAATGAGCAGTTCTTC	CASSFASGSTNEQFF
many	TRBV27	TRBJ1-6	NA	TGTGCCAGCAAGCGGCAGGATAATTCACCCCTCCACTTT	CASKRQDNSPLHF
many	TRBV4-3	TRBJ1-2	NA	TGCGCCAGCAGCCAACCCAGGGGCAGAGGGCCGCATGGCTACACCTTC	CASSQPRGRGPHGYTF
few	TRBV6-2/TRBV6-3	TRBJ2-1	NA	TGTGCCAGCAGCGCACTAGACAATGAGCAGTTCTTC	CASSALDNEQFF
many	TRBV9	TRBJ2-5	NA	TGTGCCAGCAGCGTAGGCCCCCCTAGGGAGACCCAGTACTTC	CASSVGPPRETQYF
many	TRBV6-5	TRBJ2-5	TRBD1	TGTGCCAGCAGTTACACGCGCCATTCAAGTGGCAGGGGGCGAGAGACCCAGTACTTC	CASSYTRHSSGRGRETQYF
few	TRBV19	TRBJ2-5	NA	TGTGCCAGTAGGAACACAGGGTTACCAGAGACCCAGTACTTC	CASRNTGLPETQYF
many	TRBV29-1	TRBJ2-5	TRBD2	TGCAGCGTTGACCCCGGGACTAGCGGCAAAGAGACCCAGTACTTC	CSVDPGTSGKETQYF
NA	TRBV12-3/TRBV12-4	TRBJ2-4	TRBD2	TGTGCCAGCAGTTGGGGACTAGCGGGAAACATTCAGTACTTC	CASSWGLAGNIQYF
many	TRBV20-1	TRBJ2-5	NA	TGCAGTGCTAGAGATCTGGTCCGAGAGACCCAGTACTTC	CSARDLVRETQYF
many	TRBV29-1	TRBJ1-2	NA	TGCAGCGTTGAACCATTCGGGGGTAACTATGGCTACACCTTC	CSVEPFGGNYGYTF
many	TRBV5-1	TRBJ2-1	NA	TGCGCCAGCATCAACGACAGCAATGAGCAGTTCTTC	CASINDSNEQFF
many	TRBV4-3	TRBJ2-7	TRBD2	TGCGCCAGCAGCCAAGATTGGGGGGGAAACCCCTACGAGCAGTACTTC	CASSQDWGGNPYEQYF
NA	TRBV19	TRBJ1-1	TRBD1	TGTGGTTCTTGGGGACAGGGAGAAATGGAAGCTTTCTTT	CGSWGQGEMEAFF
NA	TRBV7-9	TRBJ2-3	NA	TGTGCCAGCAGCTTCACAAGCAGGGGCACTAGCACAGATACGCAGTATTTT	CASSFTSRGTSTDTQYF
many	TRBV6-5	TRBJ1-5	NA	TGTGCCAGCAGTTACTCGGCAGGCCAGCCCCAGCATTTT	CASSYSAGQPQHF
NA	TRBV10-3	TRBJ2-1	NA	TGTGCCATGGGCTCCCGACTCTCCAATGAGCAGTTCTTC	CAMGSRLSNEQFF
NA	TRBV6-5	TRBJ1-5	NA	TGTGCCAGCAGTTACCGGCAGCTCGAGCCCCAGCATTTT	CASSYRQLEPQHF
many	TRBV20-1	TRBJ2-1	NA	TGCAGTGCTAGCGAAAGTCACAATGAGCAGTTCTTC	CSASESHNEQFF
many	TRBV6-2/TRBV6-3	TRBJ2-1	NA	TGTGCCAGCAGTTACTCCGTTAATGGGAATGAGCAGTTCTTC	CASSYSVNGNEQFF
NA	TRBV28	TRBJ2-1	NA	TGTGCCAGCAGTTTATATGGACAGAGCTACAATGAGCAGTTCTTC	CASSLYGQSYNEQFF
many	TRBV20-1	TRBJ2-1	NA	TGCAGTGCTAGAAAGGGTAGCGCCATCGAGCAGTTCTTC	CSARKGSAIEQFF
NA	TRBV28	TRBJ2-7	TRBD1	TGTGCCAGCAGACCGGGACAGGGAAACTACGAGCAGTACTTC	CASRPGQGNYEQYF
NA	TRBV6-1	TRBJ2-7	TRBD2	TGTGCCAGCAGGTCACTAGATAGCGGGAGACCCTACGAGCAGTACTTC	CASRSLDSGRPYEQYF
NA	TRBV29-1	TRBJ2-5	TRBD2	TGCAGCGTTCGCCCCCGGCTAGCGGAGATGGCCCAGTACTTC	CSVRPRLAEMAQYF
many	TRBV5-1	TRBJ2-7	TRBD1	TGCGCCAGCAGCTTGGCCGTTGGGACAGGAGGGTACGAGCAGTACTTC	CASSLAVGTGGYEQYF
many	TRBV29-1	TRBJ2-5	TRBD1	TGCAGCGTCACGACAGGGGATGAAGGGACCCAGTACTTC	CSVTTGDEGTQYF
NA	TRBV12-3/TRBV12-4	TRBJ2-3	NA	TGTGCCAGCAGTTTTTCCCCCCTTGTAGCGGATAGCACAGATACGCAGTATTTT	CASSFSPLVADSTDTQYF
many	TRBV29-1	TRBJ2-3	NA	TGCAGCGTTCGGCCCGCAGATACGCAGTATTTT	CSVRPADTQYF
many	TRBV6-1	TRBJ2-1	NA	TGTGCCAGCAGGCCGACGGGAGTTCGGAATGAGCAGTTCTTC	CASRPTGVRNEQFF